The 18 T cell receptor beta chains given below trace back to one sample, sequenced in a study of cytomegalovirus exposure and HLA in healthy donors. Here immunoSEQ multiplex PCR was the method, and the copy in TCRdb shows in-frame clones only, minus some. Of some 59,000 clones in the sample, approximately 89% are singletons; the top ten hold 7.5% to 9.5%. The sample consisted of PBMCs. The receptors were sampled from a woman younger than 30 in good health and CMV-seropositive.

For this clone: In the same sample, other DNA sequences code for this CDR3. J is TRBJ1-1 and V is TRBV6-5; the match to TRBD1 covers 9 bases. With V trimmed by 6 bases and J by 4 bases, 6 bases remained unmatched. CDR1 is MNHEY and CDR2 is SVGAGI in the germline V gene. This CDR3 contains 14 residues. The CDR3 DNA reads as TGTGCCAGCAGACCGGGACAGGGCGTCACTGAAGCTTTCTTT. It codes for CASRPGQGVTEAFF.

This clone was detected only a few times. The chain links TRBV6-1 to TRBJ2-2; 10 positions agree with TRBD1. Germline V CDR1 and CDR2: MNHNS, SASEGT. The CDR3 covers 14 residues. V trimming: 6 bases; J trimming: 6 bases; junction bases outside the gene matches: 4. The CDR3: CASSRGTGAGELFF. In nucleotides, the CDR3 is TGTGCCAGCAGCCGAGGGACAGGGGCCGGGGAGCTGTTTTTT.

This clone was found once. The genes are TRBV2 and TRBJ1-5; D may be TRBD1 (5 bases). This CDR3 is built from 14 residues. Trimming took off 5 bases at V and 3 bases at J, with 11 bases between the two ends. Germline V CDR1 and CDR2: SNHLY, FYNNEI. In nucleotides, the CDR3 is TGTGCCAGCAGTTTAGACAGACCCAATCAGCCCCAGCATTTT. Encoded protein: CASSLDRPNQPQHF.

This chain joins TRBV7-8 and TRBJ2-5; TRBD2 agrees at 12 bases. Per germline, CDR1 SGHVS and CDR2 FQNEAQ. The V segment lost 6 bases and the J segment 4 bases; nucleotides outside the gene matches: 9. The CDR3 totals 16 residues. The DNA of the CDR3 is TGTGCCAGCAGTTTTCTAGCGGGGGGGTATGGAGAGACCCAGTACTTC. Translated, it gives CASSFLAGGYGETQYF.

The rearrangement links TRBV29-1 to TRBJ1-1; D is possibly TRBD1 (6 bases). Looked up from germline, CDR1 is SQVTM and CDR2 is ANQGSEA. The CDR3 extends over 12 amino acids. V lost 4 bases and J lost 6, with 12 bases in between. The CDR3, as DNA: TGCAGCGTTGGGGGGGGCAAGGCTGAAGCTTTCTTT. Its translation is CSVGGGKAEAFF. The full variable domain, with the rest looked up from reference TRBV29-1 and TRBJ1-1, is SAVISQKPSRDICQRGTSLTIQCQVDSQVTMMFWYRQQPGQSLTLIATANQGSEATYESGFVIDKFPISRPNLTFSTLTVSNMSPEDSSIYLCSVGGGKAEAFFGQGTRLTVV.

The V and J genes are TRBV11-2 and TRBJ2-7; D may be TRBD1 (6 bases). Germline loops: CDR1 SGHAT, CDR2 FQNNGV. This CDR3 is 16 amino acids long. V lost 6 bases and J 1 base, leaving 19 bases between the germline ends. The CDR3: CASRPGVKQGSYEQYF. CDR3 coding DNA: TGTGCCAGCAGACCAGGGGTCAAGCAGGGTTCCTACGAGCAGTACTTC.

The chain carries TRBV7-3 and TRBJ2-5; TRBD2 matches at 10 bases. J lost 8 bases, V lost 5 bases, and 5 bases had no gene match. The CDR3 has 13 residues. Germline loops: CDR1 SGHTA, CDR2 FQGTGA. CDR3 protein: CASSPSGGATQYF. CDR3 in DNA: TGTGCCAGCAGCCCCAGCGGGGGGGCCACCCAGTACTTC.

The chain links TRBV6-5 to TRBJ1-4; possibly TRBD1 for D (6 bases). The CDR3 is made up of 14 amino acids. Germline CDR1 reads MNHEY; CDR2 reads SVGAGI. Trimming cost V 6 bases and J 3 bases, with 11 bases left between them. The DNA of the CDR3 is TGTGCCAGCAGAGGGACAAGTGCTAATGAAAAACTGTTTTTT. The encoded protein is CASRGTSANEKLFF.

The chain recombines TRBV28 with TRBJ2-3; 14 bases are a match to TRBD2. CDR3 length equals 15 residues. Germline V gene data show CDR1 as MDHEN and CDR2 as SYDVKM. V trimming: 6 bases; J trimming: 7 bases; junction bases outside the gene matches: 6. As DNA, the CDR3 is TGTGCCAGCAGGAGACTAGCGGGGGGGCGCTATACGCAGTATTTT. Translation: CASRRLAGGRYTQYF.

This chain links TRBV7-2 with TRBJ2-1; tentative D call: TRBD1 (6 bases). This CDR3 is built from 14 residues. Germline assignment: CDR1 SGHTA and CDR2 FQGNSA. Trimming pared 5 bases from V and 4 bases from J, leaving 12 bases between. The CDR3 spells CASSLDRSYNEQFF. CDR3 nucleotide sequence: TGTGCCAGCAGCCTGGACAGAAGTTACAATGAGCAGTTCTTC.

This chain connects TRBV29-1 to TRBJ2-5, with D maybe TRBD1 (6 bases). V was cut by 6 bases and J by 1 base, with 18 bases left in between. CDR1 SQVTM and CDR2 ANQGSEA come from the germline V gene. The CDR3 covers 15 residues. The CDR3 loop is CSVRYHRETQETQYF. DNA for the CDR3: TGCAGCGTGCGCTACCACAGGGAGACCCAAGAGACCCAGTACTTC.

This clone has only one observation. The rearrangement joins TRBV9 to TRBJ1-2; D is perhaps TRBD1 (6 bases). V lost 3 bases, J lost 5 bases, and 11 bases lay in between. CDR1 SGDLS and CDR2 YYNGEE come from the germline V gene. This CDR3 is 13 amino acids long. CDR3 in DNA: TGTGCCAGCAGCGAGGCAGGGGTTTATGGCTACACCTTC. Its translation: CASSEAGVYGYTF.

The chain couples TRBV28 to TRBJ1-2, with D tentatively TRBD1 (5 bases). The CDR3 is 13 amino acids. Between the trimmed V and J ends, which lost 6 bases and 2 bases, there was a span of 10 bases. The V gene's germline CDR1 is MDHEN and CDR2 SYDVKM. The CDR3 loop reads CASRGQGNYGYTF. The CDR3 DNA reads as TGTGCCAGCAGGGGTCAGGGCAACTATGGCTACACCTTC.

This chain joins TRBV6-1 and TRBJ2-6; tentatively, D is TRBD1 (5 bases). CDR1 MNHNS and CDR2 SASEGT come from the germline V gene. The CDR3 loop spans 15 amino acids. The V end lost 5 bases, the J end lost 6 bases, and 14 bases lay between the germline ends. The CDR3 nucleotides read TGTGCCAGCAGTAGCCAGGGTATTGCGGCCAACGTCCTGACTTTC. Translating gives CASSSQGIAANVLTF.

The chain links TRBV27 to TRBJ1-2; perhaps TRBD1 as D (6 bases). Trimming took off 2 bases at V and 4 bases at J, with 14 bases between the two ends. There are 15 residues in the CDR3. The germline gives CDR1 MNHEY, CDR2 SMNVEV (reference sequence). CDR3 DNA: TGTGCCAGCAGTTTAACAGGGACCCTTACCTATGGCTACACCTTC. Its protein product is CASSLTGTLTYGYTF.

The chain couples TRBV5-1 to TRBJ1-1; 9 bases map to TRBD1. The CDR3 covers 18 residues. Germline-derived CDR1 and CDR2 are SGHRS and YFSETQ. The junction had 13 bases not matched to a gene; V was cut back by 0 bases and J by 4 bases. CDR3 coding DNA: TGCGCCAGCAGCTTGGCCAACACAAACAGGGGGCTTGGCACTGAAGCTTTCTTT. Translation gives CASSLANTNRGLGTEAFF. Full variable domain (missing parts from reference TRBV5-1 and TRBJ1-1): KAGVTQTPRYLIKTRGQQVTLSCSPISGHRSVSWYQQTPGQGLQFLFEYFSETQRNKGNFPGRFSGRQFSNSRSEMNVSTLELGDSALYLCASSLANTNRGLGTEAFFGQGTRLTVV.

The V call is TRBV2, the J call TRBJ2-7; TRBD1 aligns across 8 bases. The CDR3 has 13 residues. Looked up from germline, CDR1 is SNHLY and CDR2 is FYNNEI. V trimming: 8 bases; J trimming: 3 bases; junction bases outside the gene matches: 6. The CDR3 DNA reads TGTGCCAGCCTTGGGACAGGAAACTACGAGCAGTACTTC. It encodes CASLGTGNYEQYF.

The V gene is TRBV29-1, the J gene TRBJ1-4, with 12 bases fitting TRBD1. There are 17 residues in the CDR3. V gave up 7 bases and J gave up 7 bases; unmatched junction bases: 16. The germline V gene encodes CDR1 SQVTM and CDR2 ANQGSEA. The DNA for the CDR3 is TGCAGCGCCCTTCCCGGGACAGGGGGCGTAGGAGGTGAAAAACTGTTTTTT. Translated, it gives CSALPGTGGVGGEKLFF.